This T cell receptor beta chain was observed in a study of blood T cells in healthy people across ages. Individuals who donated were healthy Caucasians from Russia aged about 6 to 90. This clonotype was counted ten times or more. Primed by a sample-barcoded 5' primer and a J-beta primer mix, a second PCR proceeded for 7 to 11 cycles. TCRdb re-derived calls from the 5' RACE reads in MiXCR, one entry per CDR3 protein. In the table there are nearly 800,000 distinct CDR3 sequences, 20% to 30% of which are singletons. Germline V gene data show CDR1 as LGHNA and CDR2 as YSLEER. The V end was cut by 0 bases, the J end by 0 bases, with 6 bases between. The length of the CDR3 is 15 residues. The same sample was also studied in work on T cells of mothers and their children. That source adds: Thymic selection, a shaping force on TCR recombination output, acts similarly in related and unrelated pairs. It was related mother-child pairs that showed slightly higher overlap than unrelated pairs, without reaching significance.

V usage is TRBV4-3 and J usage is TRBJ2-4, with D unresolved. This TCR was sampled from a boy under 18 in good health. The sequenced sample was blood. CDR3 region: CASSQDGVAKNIQYF. Written as DNA, the CDR3 is TGCGCCAGCAGCCAAGATGGGGTAGCCAAAAACATTCAGTACTTC.